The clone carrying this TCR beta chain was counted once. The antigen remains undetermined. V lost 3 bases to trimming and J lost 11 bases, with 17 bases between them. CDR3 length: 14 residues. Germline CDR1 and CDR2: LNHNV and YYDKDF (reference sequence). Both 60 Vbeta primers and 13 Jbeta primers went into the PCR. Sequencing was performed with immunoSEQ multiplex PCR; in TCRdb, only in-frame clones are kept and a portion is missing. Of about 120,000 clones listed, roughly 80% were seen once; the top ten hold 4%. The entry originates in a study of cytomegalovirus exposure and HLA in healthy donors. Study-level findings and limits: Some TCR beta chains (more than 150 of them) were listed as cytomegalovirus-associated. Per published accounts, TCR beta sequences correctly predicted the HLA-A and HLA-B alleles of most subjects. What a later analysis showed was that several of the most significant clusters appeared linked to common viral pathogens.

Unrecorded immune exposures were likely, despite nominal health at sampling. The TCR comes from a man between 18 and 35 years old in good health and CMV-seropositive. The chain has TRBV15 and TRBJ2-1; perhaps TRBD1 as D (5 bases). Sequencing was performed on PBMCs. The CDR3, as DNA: TGTGCCACCAGCAGGGCACAGGAAAGGGGAAAGCAGTTCTTC. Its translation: CATSRAQERGKQFF.